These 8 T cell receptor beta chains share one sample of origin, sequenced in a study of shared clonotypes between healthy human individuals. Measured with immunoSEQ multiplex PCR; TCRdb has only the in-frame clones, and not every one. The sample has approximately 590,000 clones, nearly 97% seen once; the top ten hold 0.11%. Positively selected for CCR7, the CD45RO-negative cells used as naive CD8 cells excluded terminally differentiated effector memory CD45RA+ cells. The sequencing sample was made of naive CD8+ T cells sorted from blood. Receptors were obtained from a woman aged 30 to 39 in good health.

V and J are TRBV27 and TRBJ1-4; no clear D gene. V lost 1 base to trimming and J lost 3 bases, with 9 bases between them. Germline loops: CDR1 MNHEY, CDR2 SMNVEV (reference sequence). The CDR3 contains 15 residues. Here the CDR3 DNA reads TGTGCCAGCAGTTTATTGGGATCCCCTAATGAAAAACTGTTTTTT. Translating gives CASSLLGSPNEKLFF.

CDR3 DNA: TGTGCCAGCAGCCCGGACAGGGTCCCTTTATACGAGCAGTACTTC. As protein: CASSPDRVPLYEQYF. The chain has TRBV5-4 and TRBJ2-7; TRBD1 matches at 8 bases. CDR1 SGHNT and CDR2 YYREEE come from the germline V gene (reference sequence). J gave up 4 bases and V 4 bases, and 10 bases lay outside the gene matches. This CDR3 contains 15 residues.

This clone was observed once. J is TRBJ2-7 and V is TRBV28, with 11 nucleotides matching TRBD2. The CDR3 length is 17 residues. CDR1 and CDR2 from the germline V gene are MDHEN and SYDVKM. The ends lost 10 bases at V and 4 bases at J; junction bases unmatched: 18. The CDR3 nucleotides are TGTGCCACCGGCTCCGGGACTAGCGGTATCGCAACGTACGAGCAGTACTTC. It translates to CATGSGTSGIATYEQYF.

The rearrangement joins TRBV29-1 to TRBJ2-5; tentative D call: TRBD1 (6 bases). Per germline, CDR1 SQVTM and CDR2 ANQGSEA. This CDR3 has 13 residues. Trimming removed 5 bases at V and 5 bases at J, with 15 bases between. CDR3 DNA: TGCAGCGTTAACATAGGGGGAGTTGAGACCCAGTACTTC. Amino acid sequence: CSVNIGGVETQYF.

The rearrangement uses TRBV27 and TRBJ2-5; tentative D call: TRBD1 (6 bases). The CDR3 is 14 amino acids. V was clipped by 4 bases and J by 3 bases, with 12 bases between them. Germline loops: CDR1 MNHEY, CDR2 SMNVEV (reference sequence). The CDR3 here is CASSSIEGEETQYF. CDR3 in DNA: TGTGCCAGCAGTTCCATAGAGGGGGAAGAGACCCAGTACTTC.

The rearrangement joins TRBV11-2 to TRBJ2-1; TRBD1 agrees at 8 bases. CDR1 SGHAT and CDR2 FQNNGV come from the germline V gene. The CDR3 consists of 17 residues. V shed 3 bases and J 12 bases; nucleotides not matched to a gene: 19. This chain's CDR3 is CASSFLYLRDRQKMQFF. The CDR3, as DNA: TGTGCCAGCAGCTTTCTTTATCTCCGGGACAGGCAAAAAATGCAGTTCTTC.

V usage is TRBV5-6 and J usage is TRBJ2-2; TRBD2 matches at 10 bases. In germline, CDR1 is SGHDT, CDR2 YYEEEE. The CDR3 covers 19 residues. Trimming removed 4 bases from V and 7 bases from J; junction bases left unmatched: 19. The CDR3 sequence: CASSANDRGLAGVLGELFF. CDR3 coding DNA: TGTGCCAGCAGCGCAAACGACAGGGGTCTAGCGGGAGTTCTCGGGGAGCTGTTTTTT.

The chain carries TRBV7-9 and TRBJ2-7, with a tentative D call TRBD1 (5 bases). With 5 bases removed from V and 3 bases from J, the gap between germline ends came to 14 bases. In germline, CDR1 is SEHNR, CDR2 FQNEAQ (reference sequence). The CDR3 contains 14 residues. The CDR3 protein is CASSTLDSIYEQYF. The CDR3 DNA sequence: TGTGCCAGCAGCACCCTCGACAGTATCTACGAGCAGTACTTC.